A single sample gave rise to the 7 T cell receptor beta chains below, sequenced in a study of CD8+ T cells in alopecia areata listed by TCRdb under 2018. The library was prepared using the immunoSEQ multiplex PCR assay. RNA was extracted from all samples and reverse transcribed into cDNA as template for TCR sequencing. This immuneACCESS table, as held by TCRdb, lists in-frame sequences with V and J called but not all clones. Of the missing ones, under half trace to an unresolved V gene in checked studies; the others have no known cause. Counted in this sample were fewer than 150,000 clones; less than 45% of them appeared once. The top ten constitute 2.5% to 3.5% of the sample. The sequencing sample was made of CD4+ T cells sorted from blood. The receptor set was obtained from a human donor with alopecia areata.

This clone was seen a handful of times. The genes are TRBV4-3 and TRBJ2-2; 8 bases align to TRBD1. CDR1 and CDR2 from the germline V gene are LGHNA and YSLEER. Trimming cost V 0 bases and J 3 bases; bases outside gene matches: 0. The length of the CDR3 is 15 residues. CDR3 DNA sequence: TGCGCCAGCAGCCAAGAGACAGGGGACACCGGGGAGCTGTTTTTT. Translating gives CASSQETGDTGELFF.

The CDR3 DNA is TGTGCCAGCAGCTTCGCAGACACAGATACGCAGTATTTT. Its protein product is CASSFADTDTQYF. The V and J genes are TRBV7-2 and TRBJ2-3; the D is unclear. CDR1 and CDR2 (germline): SGHTA, FQGNSA. Trimming shortened V by 3 bases and J by 2 bases, and 6 bases separated the two germline ends. The CDR3 is 13 residues long.

This chain joins TRBV7-2 and TRBJ2-1, with a weak D call TRBD1 (5 bases). The CDR3 covers 14 residues. V lost 5 bases to trimming and J lost 2 bases, with 10 bases between them. The germline gives CDR1 SGHTA, CDR2 FQGNSA. This CDR3 is CASSPSQAYNEQFF. The CDR3 DNA sequence: TGTGCCAGCAGCCCCTCACAGGCCTACAATGAGCAGTTCTTC.

This clone is a singleton in its sample. At one boundary the junction diverges from the germline segment, which might be a read error. The genes are TRBV25-1 and TRBJ1-2; D is undetermined. This CDR3 is 12 amino acids long. Germline CDR1 is MGHDK and CDR2 is SYGVNS. CDR3 DNA sequence: TGTGCCAGCAGTGAAGCTAATTATGGCTACACCTTC. This encodes CASSEANYGYTF.

This clone was detected only a few times. The chain joins TRBV29-1 to TRBJ2-6, with 7 bases identical to TRBD2. Trimming at V came to 7 bases and at J to 0 bases, leaving 6 bases not matched to a gene. The CDR3 is 15 amino acids. Per the germline V gene, CDR1 is SQVTM and CDR2 is ANQGSEA. The chain's CDR3 is CSAGTTSSGANVLTF. CDR3 nucleotide sequence: TGCAGCGCCGGGACTACCTCCTCTGGGGCCAACGTCCTGACTTTC.

This sequence joins TRBV10-3 and TRBJ2-5, with 7 positions matching TRBD1. Germline CDR1 and CDR2: ENHRY and SYGVKD. The CDR3 covers 14 residues. The J segment lost 5 bases and the V segment lost 2 bases, leaving 5 bases of the junction unmatched. DNA of the CDR3: TGTGCCATCAGTGAGCGGACAGGTCCGGAGACCCAGTACTTC. As protein: CAISERTGPETQYF.

The sample holds many counts of this clone. This chain joins TRBV4-1 and TRBJ2-3; D remains ambiguous. V lost 1 base, J lost 2 bases, and 7 bases lay in between. The germline CDR1 and CDR2 sequences are MGHRA and YSYEKL. The CDR3 has 14 residues. The CDR3 DNA follows: TGCGCCAGCAGCCAAGTCCCCATCACAGATACGCAGTATTTT. Translated: CASSQVPITDTQYF.